This TCR beta chain comes out of a study of cytotoxic CD8 clonotypes in ibrutinib-treated CLL. TCR beta libraries used about 1.9 micrograms of genomic DNA from cryopreserved PBMCs. TCRdb's table, derived via immunoSEQ multiplex PCR, lists solely in-frame clones and lacks some. The table lists some 200,000 clones, 72% of them singletons. The receptor's source is a human donor with chronic lymphocytic leukemia. Source: PBMCs, taken after 24 months of ibrutinib treatment.

The chain's CDR3 is CASSLRTSGGSETQYF. DNA of the CDR3: TGTGCCAGCAGCCTGAGGACTAGCGGGGGCTCGGAGACCCAGTACTTC. This chain links TRBV4-2 with TRBJ2-5; TRBD2 matches 13 bases. V dropped 4 bases and J dropped 5; count of bases not matched to a gene: 7. This CDR3 has 16 amino acids. From germline, CDR1 is LGHNA and CDR2 YNFKEQ.